Listed here is a single T cell receptor beta chain. Profiled with immunoSEQ multiplex PCR; TCRdb holds only in-frame clones, not every one. Of roughly 250,000 clones in the sample, 82% were seen once. This sample is drawn from a study of blood T cell repertoires in COVID-19. The CDR3 consists of 15 residues. CDR1 is SGHTA and CDR2 is FQGNSA in the germline V gene. Trimming stripped 5 bases from V and 2 bases from J, with 16 bases between. This TCR derives from a woman of 80 years or more with active or convalescent COVID-19. Source material: peripheral blood. This rearrangement joins TRBV7-2 to TRBJ2-7, with D unresolved. In DNA, the CDR3 is TGTGCCAGCAGCCCTAGTGGCTTACTTACCTACGAGCAGTACTTC. This gives the protein CASSPSGLLTYEQYF.